This TCR beta chain was identified in a study of blood T cell repertoires in COVID-19. On the study more broadly: Some COVID-19 samples were acute and others convalescent; all came from the United States, Italy and Spain.

V lost 2 bases and J 6 bases, leaving 13 bases between the germline ends. This CDR3 spans 14 amino acids. Germline-derived CDR1 and CDR2 are WSHSY and SAAADI. Authors' data handling: Reference gene primer amplification yielded estimated nucleated cell counts. Clones were read by immunoSEQ multiplex PCR, and TCRdb kept only the in-frame ones, dropping some. Clonal size and the V and J genes are those of that table, whereas D and trimming came from the DNA. In the table there are fewer than 200,000 clones, 85% to 90% of which are singletons. The chain joins TRBV10-2 to TRBJ1-2; D is unresolved. Sequencing was carried out using peripheral blood. This TCR came from a man between 35 and 55 years old with active or convalescent COVID-19. For the CDR3, the DNA is TGCGCCAGCAGTGAGCCCCCTTTTATTCATGGCTACACCTTC. Amino acid sequence: CASSEPPFIHGYTF.